Below are 24 T cell receptor beta chains sequenced from a single sample in a study of T cells of healthy individuals. TCRdb passed the 5' RACE reads through MiXCR, listing each CDR3 protein once. Among more than 85,000 distinct CDR3 sequences, about 16% were seen once, and the ten largest hold 6.2%. The receptors were sampled from a human donor in good health.

This clonotype was observed at least ten times. The chain is built from TRBV29-1 and TRBJ2-7; 8 bases fit TRBD2. Losses at the gene ends were 4 bases for V and 3 bases for J; bases not matched to a gene: 5. CDR1 SQVTM and CDR2 ANQGSEA come from the germline V gene. The length of the CDR3 is 13 residues. The CDR3 coding sequence is TGCAGCGTTGTTAGCGGGATAGGCTACGAGCAGTACTTC. The encoded protein is CSVVSGIGYEQYF.

This clonotype was seen many times. The chain employs TRBV4-2 and TRBJ1-3, with 7 positions matching TRBD1. There are 17 residues in the CDR3. V shed 2 bases and J 3 bases; nucleotides not matched to a gene: 10. CDR1 and CDR2 (germline): LGHNA, YNFKEQ. CDR3 in amino acids: CASSQPQGRSGGNTIYF. In DNA, the CDR3 is TGTGCCAGCAGCCAACCACAGGGGAGGTCCGGTGGAAACACCATATATTTT.

The rearrangement uses TRBV3-1 and TRBJ2-1; 9 bases are a match to TRBD2. CDR1 and CDR2 from the germline V gene are LGHDT and YNNKEL (reference sequence). The CDR3 runs 15 residues. V dropped 0 bases and J dropped 7; count of bases not matched to a gene: 4. CDR3: CASSQELTSGNEQFF. In DNA, the CDR3 is TGTGCCAGCAGCCAAGAGTTAACTAGCGGGAATGAGCAGTTCTTC.

V is TRBV5-1 and J is TRBJ2-6, with TRBD2 matching over 9 bases. This CDR3 contains 15 residues. CDR1 is SGHRS, CDR2 YFSETQ, per germline. The junction had 5 bases not matched to a gene; V was cut back by 7 bases and J by 3 bases. The CDR3 loop reads CASGSGGSGANVLTF. As DNA, the CDR3 is TGCGCCAGCGGAAGCGGGGGGAGTGGGGCCAACGTCCTGACTTTC.

This clonotype was recorded at least ten times. The rearrangement joins TRBV11-2 to TRBJ2-4; D is tentatively TRBD1 or TRBD2 (5 bases each). CDR3 length: 16 residues. Germline-derived CDR1 and CDR2 are SGHAT and FQNNGV. Deletions cut 2 bases from V and 4 bases from J, with 15 bases between. The CDR3 DNA follows: TGTGCCAGCAGCTTATTTCATTGGGGGAAAAAAAACATTCAGTACTTC. Translating it yields CASSLFHWGKKNIQYF.

A remark on this clonotype: A much larger clone lies a single base off, so this may be a read error. This rearrangement joins TRBV20-1 to TRBJ2-3; 9 nucleotides agree with TRBD1. The CDR3 is 19 residues long. The germline gives CDR1 DFQATT, CDR2 SNEGSKA (reference sequence). The CDR3 sequence: CNASPIGQGIASFTDTQYF. CDR3 nucleotide sequence: TGCAATGCTAGCCCCATAGGACAGGGGATAGCTAGTTTCACAGATACGCAGTATTTT.

This chain uses TRBV28 with TRBJ1-1; 7 nucleotides agree with TRBD1. The germline V gene encodes CDR1 MDHEN and CDR2 SYDVKM. CDR3 size: 15 residues. The V and J ends lost 5 bases and 1 base, in that order; junction bases with no gene match: 7. The chain's CDR3 is CASSTGAQGNTEAFF. In DNA, the CDR3 is TGTGCCAGCAGTACAGGGGCCCAGGGGAACACTGAAGCTTTCTTT.

This clonotype showed up just a few times. The chain has TRBV9 and TRBJ2-1, with D unresolved. Trimming took off 3 bases at V and 5 bases at J, with 9 bases between the two ends. This CDR3 is built from 13 residues. Germline-derived CDR1 and CDR2 are SGDLS and YYNGEE. Here the CDR3 reads CASSAPRDNEQFF. For the CDR3, the DNA is TGTGCCAGCAGCGCACCTCGGGACAATGAGCAGTTCTTC.

This clonotype was seen a handful of times. The rearrangement joins TRBV12-3 or TRBV12-4 to TRBJ1-1; D is ambiguous. The CDR3 runs 14 residues. Trimming left V 3 bases short and J 0 bases short, with 8 bases between. The CDR3 DNA reads TGTGCCAGCAGTTTTATCCCTTTGAACACTGAAGCTTTCTTT. As protein: CASSFIPLNTEAFF.

This clonotype was recorded at least ten times. This rearrangement joins TRBV20-1 to TRBJ2-7; D tentatively reads TRBD1 or TRBD2 (5 bases each). The ends were cut back, 4 bases at V and 3 bases at J, with 10 bases in the middle. Germline V CDR1 and CDR2: DFQATT, SNEGSKA (reference sequence). This CDR3 is built from 12 residues. Written as DNA, the CDR3 is TGCAGTGCTACTCAGGGAGACTACGAGCAGTACTTC. This translates into CSATQGDYEQYF.

This clonotype was picked up many times. The chain has TRBV19 and TRBJ2-1; D is possibly TRBD1 (5 bases). The CDR3 length is 16 residues. The germline gives CDR1 LNHDA, CDR2 SQIVND (reference sequence). V was cut by 1 base and J by 1 base, with 11 bases left in between. DNA of the CDR3: TGTGCCAGTAGTATAGTGGGCAGGGCGTCCTACAATGAGCAGTTCTTC. Translating gives CASSIVGRASYNEQFF.

CDR3 in DNA: TGCGCCAGCAGCCGAACTAGCGGGTTTACCTACGAGCAGTACTTC. Protein sequence: CASSRTSGFTYEQYF. The chain links TRBV5-1 to TRBJ2-7; 9 positions match TRBD2. This CDR3 contains 15 residues. Trimming took 4 bases from V and 2 from J; bases not matched to a gene: 7. Germline V CDR1 and CDR2: SGHRS, YFSETQ.

At least ten counts were recorded for this clonotype. The CDR3 DNA follows: TGTGCCAGCAGCCAAGTGAGGGTCTCAGGAAACACCATATATTTT. Protein: CASSQVRVSGNTIYF. The chain links TRBV4-2 to TRBJ1-3; D gene uncertain. CDR1 is LGHNA and CDR2 is YNFKEQ in the germline V gene. Deletions cut 1 base from V and 4 bases from J, with 11 bases between. The CDR3 length is 15 residues.

The table lists this clonotype with many counts. The chain links TRBV10-3 to TRBJ1-2, with 8 bases aligning to TRBD1. The CDR3 is made up of 14 amino acids. CDR1 and CDR2 from the germline V gene are ENHRY and SYGVKD. J was trimmed by 4 bases and V by 9 bases; bases with no gene match: 10. CDR3: CAIRGQELGYGYTF. In nucleotides, the CDR3 is TGTGCCATAAGGGGACAGGAACTTGGCTATGGCTACACCTTC.

This clonotype was counted ten times or more. The chain is built from TRBV29-1 and TRBJ1-4; the D gene is possibly TRBD1 (5 bases). This CDR3 is 12 amino acids long. The germline V gene has CDR1 SQVTM and CDR2 ANQGSEA. The V gene lost 0 bases and the J gene lost 7 bases, with 6 bases spanning the gap. CDR3 coding DNA: TGCAGCGTTGAAGAGGGGGGTGAAAAACTGTTTTTT. Translating it yields CSVEEGGEKLFF.

This clonotype was counted only a few times. The V and J genes are TRBV4-2 and TRBJ2-7; unclear D gene. Trimming removed 0 bases at V and 0 bases at J, with 9 bases between. From germline, CDR1 is LGHNA and CDR2 YNFKEQ. The length of the CDR3 is 15 residues. CDR3 sequence: CASSQDPTSSYEQYF. CDR3 in DNA: TGTGCCAGCAGCCAAGACCCGACAAGCTCCTACGAGCAGTACTTC.

This clonotype was seen ten or more times. The chain uses TRBV20-1 and TRBJ2-2, with D perhaps matching TRBD2 (5 bases). CDR1 and CDR2 from the germline V gene are DFQATT and SNEGSKA (reference sequence). This CDR3 is 15 amino acids long. The germline V and J ends were trimmed by 2 bases and 4 bases, with 14 bases remaining between them. CDR3: CSARKAAESTGELFF. CDR3 nucleotides: TGCAGTGCTAGAAAGGCAGCGGAGAGCACCGGGGAGCTGTTTTTT.

In its sample, this clonotype was seen a few times. The chain has TRBV18 and TRBJ2-1; D assignment may be TRBD1 or TRBD2 (5 bases each). The CDR3 spans 16 residues. The germline V gene encodes CDR1 KGHSH and CDR2 LQKENI. Trimming removed 6 bases from V and 4 bases from J, with 19 bases in between. CDR3 residues: CASSPTTGTHYNEQFF. CDR3 nucleotides: TGTGCCAGCTCCCCAACGACGGGGACCCATTACAATGAGCAGTTCTTC.

This chain links TRBV20-1 with TRBJ1-1, with TRBD1 as a possible D gene (6 bases). This CDR3 spans 14 amino acids. CDR1 is DFQATT, CDR2 SNEGSKA, per germline (reference sequence). V was trimmed by 3 bases and J by 6 bases, leaving 17 bases between them. CDR3 sequence reads: CSARTSTGFPEAFF. CDR3 in DNA: TGCAGTGCTAGGACCAGTACAGGGTTCCCTGAAGCTTTCTTT.

This clonotype was seen many times. This chain joins TRBV29-1 and TRBJ2-7; 8 bases align to TRBD1. V gave up 6 bases and J gave up 4 bases; unmatched junction bases: 5. Germline lookup yields CDR1 SQVTM and CDR2 ANQGSEA. The CDR3 is 12 amino acids. The DNA of the CDR3 is TGCAGCGTAGGACAGGGACGGTACGAGCAGTACTTC. Translation: CSVGQGRYEQYF.

This clonotype has only a few counts. This chain links TRBV7-2 with TRBJ2-1; D tentatively fits TRBD1 or TRBD2 (6 bases each). This CDR3 region has 15 residues. Germline V gene sequence: CDR1 SGHTA, CDR2 FQGNSA. With 1 base removed from V and 4 bases from J, the gap between germline ends came to 11 bases. CDR3 sequence: CASSLGGATYNEQFF. Written as DNA, the CDR3 is TGTGCCAGCAGCTTAGGGGGGGCCACTTACAATGAGCAGTTCTTC.

The rearrangement links TRBV27 to TRBJ1-2; D gene unclear. Between the trimmed V and J ends, which lost 8 bases and 4 bases, there was a span of 20 bases. Germline values: CDR1 MNHEY, CDR2 SMNVEV (reference sequence). The CDR3 is 15 amino acids. Written as DNA, the CDR3 is TGTGCCAGCGCAGCCCGACGCGATAGAGTCTATGGCTACACCTTC. Its protein product is CASAARRDRVYGYTF.

This clonotype showed up just a few times. The genes are TRBV29-1 and TRBJ2-1, with 7 bases that match TRBD2. The CDR3 totals 13 residues. The V and J ends lost 3 bases and 9 bases, in that order; junction bases with no gene match: 8. The germline CDR1 and CDR2 sequences are SQVTM and ANQGSEA. CDR3 sequence (DNA): TGCAGCGTTGATCGCATGGGAGGGTTTGAGCAGTTCTTC. Amino acid sequence: CSVDRMGGFEQFF.

This clonotype has a handful of counts. The V call is TRBV28, the J call TRBJ1-5; TRBD1 is a possible D gene (6 bases). Looked up from germline, CDR1 is MDHEN and CDR2 is SYDVKM. CDR3 length equals 14 residues. The V gene lost 6 bases and the J gene lost 1 base, with 10 bases spanning the gap. CDR3 bases: TGTGCCAGCAGCTCTAGGGGGAGCAATCAGCCCCAGCATTTT. It specifies CASSSRGSNQPQHF.